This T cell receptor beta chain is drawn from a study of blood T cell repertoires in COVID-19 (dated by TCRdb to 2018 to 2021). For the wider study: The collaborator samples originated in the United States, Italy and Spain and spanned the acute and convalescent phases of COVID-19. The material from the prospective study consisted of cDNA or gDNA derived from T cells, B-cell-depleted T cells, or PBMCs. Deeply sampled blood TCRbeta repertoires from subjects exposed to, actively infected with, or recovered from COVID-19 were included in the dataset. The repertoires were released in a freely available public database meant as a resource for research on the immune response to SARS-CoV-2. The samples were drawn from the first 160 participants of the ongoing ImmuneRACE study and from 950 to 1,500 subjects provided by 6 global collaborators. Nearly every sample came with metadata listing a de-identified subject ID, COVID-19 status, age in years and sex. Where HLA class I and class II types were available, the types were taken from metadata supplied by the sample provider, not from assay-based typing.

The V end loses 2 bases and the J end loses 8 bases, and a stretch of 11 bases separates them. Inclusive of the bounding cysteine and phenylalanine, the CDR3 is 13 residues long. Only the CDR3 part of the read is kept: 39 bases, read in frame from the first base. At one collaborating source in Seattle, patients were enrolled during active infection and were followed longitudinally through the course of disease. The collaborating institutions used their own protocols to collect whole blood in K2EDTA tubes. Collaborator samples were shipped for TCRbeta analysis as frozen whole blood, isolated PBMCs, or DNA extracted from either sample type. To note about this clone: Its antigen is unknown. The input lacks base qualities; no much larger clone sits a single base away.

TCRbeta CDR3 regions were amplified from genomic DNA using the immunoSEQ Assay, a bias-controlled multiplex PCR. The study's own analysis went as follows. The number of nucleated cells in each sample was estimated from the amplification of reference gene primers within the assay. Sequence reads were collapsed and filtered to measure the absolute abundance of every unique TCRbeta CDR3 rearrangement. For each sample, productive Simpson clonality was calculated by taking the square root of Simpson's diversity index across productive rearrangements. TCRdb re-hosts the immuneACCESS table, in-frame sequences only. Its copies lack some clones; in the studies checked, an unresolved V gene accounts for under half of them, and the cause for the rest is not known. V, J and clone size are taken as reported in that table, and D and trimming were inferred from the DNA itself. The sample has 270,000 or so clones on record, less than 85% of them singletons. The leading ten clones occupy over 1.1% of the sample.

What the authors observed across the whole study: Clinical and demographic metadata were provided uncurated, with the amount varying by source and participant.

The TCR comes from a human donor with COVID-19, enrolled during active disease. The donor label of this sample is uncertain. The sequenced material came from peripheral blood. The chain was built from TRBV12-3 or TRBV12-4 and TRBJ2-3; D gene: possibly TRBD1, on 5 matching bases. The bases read TGTGCCAGCAGTTTAAGGGGATTAGGTACGCAGTATTTT. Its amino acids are CASSLRGLGTQYF.